The next 26 T cell receptor beta chains were all read from a single sample in a study of blood T cell repertoires in COVID-19. This table comes from immunoSEQ multiplex PCR, and its TCRdb copy is limited to in-frame clones, with some not included. Of about 300,000 clones listed, around nine tenths are singletons. Sequencing was done on a sample of PBMCs or T cells enriched from blood (not recorded which). Receptors originate from a woman under 30 who had recovered from COVID-19.

This clone was counted once. The V and J genes are TRBV20-1 and TRBJ2-7; 9 nucleotides match TRBD2. V was clipped by 6 bases and J by 2 bases; unmatched bases: 11. The V gene's germline CDR1 is DFQATT and CDR2 SNEGSKA (reference sequence). The length of the CDR3 is 15 residues. The DNA of the CDR3 is TGCAGTGCGAGTTCCGGGACTAGCATCGCCTACGAGCAGTACTTC. This sequence encodes CSASSGTSIAYEQYF.

This rearrangement joins TRBV5-4 to TRBJ2-7; a weak D match, TRBD1 (6 bases). CDR3 length: 15 amino acids. Germline CDR1 reads SGHNT; CDR2 reads YYREEE (reference sequence). Between the trimmed V and J ends, which lost 4 bases and 1 base, there was a span of 15 bases. CDR3 coding DNA: TGTGCCAGCAGCCACCAGGCGGACAGATCCTACGAGCAGTACTTC. It codes for CASSHQADRSYEQYF. The variable domain in full, with the rest retrieved from reference TRBV5-4 and TRBJ2-7, is ETGVTQSPTHLIKTRGQQVTLRCSSQSGHNTVSWYQQALGQGPQFIFQYYREEENGRGNFPPRFSGLQFPNYSSELNVNALELDDSALYLCASSHQADRSYEQYFGPGTRLTVT.

The chain uses TRBV7-2 and TRBJ2-1; 11 bases fit TRBD2. The V gene end was trimmed by 3 bases and the J gene end by 5 bases; junction bases not matched to a gene: 9. This CDR3 contains 17 residues. From germline, CDR1 is SGHTA and CDR2 FQGNSA. In nucleotides, the CDR3 is TGTGCCAGCAGCTTCGAGCCGGGACTAGCGGATAACAATGAGCAGTTCTTC. Its translation is CASSFEPGLADNNEQFF.

The chain links TRBV7-8 to TRBJ2-1, with TRBD2 matching over 13 bases. V lost 4 bases and J lost 15; bases outside the gene matches: 6. Germline values: CDR1 SGHVS, CDR2 FQNEAQ. There are 13 residues in the CDR3. CDR3 sequence: CASSSGLAGVVFF. The CDR3 DNA reads TGTGCCAGCAGCTCCGGACTAGCGGGAGTGGTGTTCTTC.

This chain uses TRBV10-3 with TRBJ1-2; 9 bases map to TRBD1. The V segment lost 11 bases and the J segment 4 bases; nucleotides outside the gene matches: 17. There are 16 residues in the CDR3. Germline V gene lookup returns CDR1 ENHRY and CDR2 SYGVKD. The CDR3 nucleotides are TGTGCCCTGAGCCGGGACAGGGACATGGGTGTCTATGGCTACACCTTC. Protein product: CALSRDRDMGVYGYTF.

The chain combines TRBV7-2 with TRBJ2-7, with 11 bases matching TRBD2. Trimming at V came to 0 bases and at J to 7 bases, leaving 5 bases not matched to a gene. This CDR3 is built from 15 residues. Germline V gene sequence: CDR1 SGHTA, CDR2 FQGNSA. CDR3 amino acids: CASSLASGRAGEQYF. The CDR3 bases are TGTGCCAGCAGCTTAGCTAGCGGGAGGGCCGGGGAGCAGTACTTC.

This clone was seen at least ten times. This chain joins TRBV7-8 and TRBJ1-1; 7 nucleotides align to TRBD1. Germline values: CDR1 SGHVS, CDR2 FQNEAQ. The V gene end was trimmed by 3 bases and the J gene end by 5 bases; junction bases not matched to a gene: 9. The CDR3 is 15 amino acids. The CDR3, as DNA: TGTGCCAGCAGCTTCAACAGGGGCGGAGGAACTGAAGCTTTCTTT. Translating gives CASSFNRGGGTEAFF.

The chain is built from TRBV7-2 and TRBJ2-4, with 8 nucleotides matching TRBD1. Looked up from germline, CDR1 is SGHTA and CDR2 is FQGNSA. The CDR3 runs 17 residues. V lost 3 bases, J lost 8 bases, and 15 bases stayed unmatched. CDR3 nucleotides: TGTGCCAGCAGCTTTAGGCCGCAGGGGGCGAGGGGTTACATTCAGTACTTC. Translating gives CASSFRPQGARGYIQYF. Looking up the rest from reference TRBV7-2 and TRBJ2-4 gives the full variable domain: GAGVSQSPSNKVTEKGKDVELRCDPISGHTALYWYRQSLGQGLEFLIYFQGNSAPDKSGLPSDRFSAERTGGSVSTLTIQRTQQEDSAVYLCASSFRPQGARGYIQYFGAGTRLSVL.

This sequence joins TRBV19 and TRBJ1-5; 8 bases map to TRBD1. Germline CDR1 reads LNHDA; CDR2 reads SQIVND (reference sequence). The trim removed 3 bases at V and 0 bases at J, leaving 7 bases unmatched. The CDR3 is 17 amino acids. The CDR3 DNA sequence: TGTGCCAGTAGTATTAGGACAGGGATCCATAGCAATCAGCCCCAGCATTTT. Translating gives CASSIRTGIHSNQPQHF.

The chain combines TRBV7-9 with TRBJ1-2; D not resolved. The CDR3 covers 17 residues. V shed 5 bases and J shed 1 base, with 20 bases lying between them. CDR1 and CDR2 from the germline V gene are SEHNR and FQNEAQ (reference sequence). The CDR3 nucleotides are TGTGCCAGCAGCCCCTGGACTGGGCAGAGAGTTAACTATGGCTACACCTTC. Its translation: CASSPWTGQRVNYGYTF.

This chain links TRBV20-1 with TRBJ2-7, with D possibly matching TRBD2 (5 bases). Germline V gene data show CDR1 as DFQATT and CDR2 as SNEGSKA (reference sequence). The CDR3 consists of 11 residues. V was shortened by 5 bases and J by 3 bases, with 8 bases between the two germline ends. CDR3 bases: TGCAGTGCTGTCCGGGACTACGAGCAGTACTTC. Its translation is CSAVRDYEQYF.

The J gene is TRBJ2-7, the V gene TRBV7-8, with D perhaps TRBD1 (6 bases). CDR3 length: 14 amino acids. V was clipped by 5 bases and J by 2 bases, with 13 bases between them. CDR1 is SGHVS and CDR2 is FQNEAQ in the germline V gene. The CDR3 nucleotides read TGTGCCAGCAGCCAGGGACAAAAGCCCTACGAGCAGTACTTC. Amino acid sequence: CASSQGQKPYEQYF.

The rearrangement links TRBV30 to TRBJ1-2; D might be TRBD1 (6 bases). Germline CDR1 reads GTSNPN; CDR2 reads SVGIG (reference sequence). The CDR3 is made up of 15 amino acids. The ends were cut back, 0 bases at V and 1 base at J, with 12 bases in the middle. CDR3 sequence reads: CAWSVLTGLNYGYTF. The CDR3 DNA follows: TGTGCCTGGAGTGTACTAACAGGGCTTAACTATGGCTACACCTTC. The full variable domain, with the rest looked up from reference TRBV30 and TRBJ1-2, is SQTIHQWPATLVQPVGSPLSLECTVEGTSNPNLYWYRQAAGRGLQLLFYSVGIGQISSEVPQNLSASRPQDRQFILSSKKLLLSDSGFYLCAWSVLTGLNYGYTFGSGTRLTVV.

The rearrangement links TRBV7-9 to TRBJ2-1; 9 bases fit TRBD2. V gave up 0 bases and J gave up 7 bases; unmatched junction bases: 7. Per the germline V gene, CDR1 is SEHNR and CDR2 is FQNEAQ (reference sequence). The CDR3 is 16 residues long. CDR3 sequence (DNA): TGTGCCAGCAGCTTAGCGCGGGAGGGCCTCGTAAATGAGCAGTTCTTC. Protein product: CASSLAREGLVNEQFF.

The chain carries TRBV9 and TRBJ2-5; possible D gene TRBD1, 6 bases. The CDR3 runs 14 residues. Germline V gene sequence: CDR1 SGDLS, CDR2 YYNGEE. The V end lost 2 bases, the J end lost 5 bases, and 13 bases lay between the germline ends. In DNA form, the CDR3 reads TGTGCCAGCAGCGTGGATTCAGGGGTTGAGACCCAGTACTTC. Translating gives CASSVDSGVETQYF.

Note on this clone: The sample contains more than one DNA sequence encoding this CDR3. CDR3 in DNA: TGTGCCAGCAGCTTAGCCGGCGGGAGAGAGACCCAGTACTTC. Its translation: CASSLAGGRETQYF. The V call is TRBV7-2, the J call TRBJ2-5; TRBD2 agrees at 7 bases. CDR1 is SGHTA, CDR2 FQGNSA, per germline. V dropped 0 bases and J dropped 4; count of bases not matched to a gene: 2. The CDR3 sequence is 14 residues long.

The rearrangement uses TRBV7-3 and TRBJ1-3; weak D call: TRBD1 (5 bases). This CDR3 is 16 amino acids long. Germline values: CDR1 SGHTA, CDR2 FQGTGA. V lost 0 bases and J lost 0, with 9 bases in between. The CDR3, as DNA: TGTGCCAGCAGCTTAACGGGACTTCGCTCTGGAAACACCATATATTTT. This gives the protein CASSLTGLRSGNTIYF.

This chain connects TRBV15 to TRBJ2-7; the match to TRBD1 covers 7 bases. With 3 bases clipped from V and 2 bases from J, the junction kept 7 bases outside the gene matches. The V gene's germline CDR1 is LNHNV and CDR2 YYDKDF (reference sequence). This CDR3 is 15 amino acids long. The DNA of the CDR3 is TGTGCCACCAGCAGTTTACAACAGGGGACCTACGAGCAGTACTTC. Protein: CATSSLQQGTYEQYF.

This sequence joins TRBV28 and TRBJ1-1; D may be TRBD1 (6 bases). Germline V gene lookup returns CDR1 MDHEN and CDR2 SYDVKM. The V and J ends lost 8 bases and 1 base respectively, with 14 bases between them. This CDR3 comprises 14 residues. CDR3 loop: CASEGPTGNTEAFF. As DNA, the CDR3 is TGTGCCAGCGAGGGGCCGACAGGGAACACTGAAGCTTTCTTT.

The chain's CDR3 is CASSLERGQGYEQYF. DNA of the CDR3: TGTGCCAGCAGCTTAGAGCGTGGACAGGGCTACGAGCAGTACTTC. The V and J genes are TRBV7-8 and TRBJ2-7, with TRBD1 identical over 8 bases. Trimming at V came to 1 base and at J to 3 bases, leaving 5 bases not matched to a gene. CDR1 and CDR2 (germline): SGHVS, FQNEAQ. This CDR3 is built from 15 residues.

The gene calls are TRBV30 and TRBJ1-3; D remains ambiguous. Germline CDR1 and CDR2: GTSNPN and SVGIG (reference sequence). Trimming took off 3 bases at V and 0 bases at J, with 9 bases between the two ends. The CDR3 runs 14 residues. The CDR3 coding sequence is TGTGCCTGGAGGAGGTCATACTCTGGAAACACCATATATTTT. Translation gives CAWRRSYSGNTIYF.

The chain is built from TRBV19 and TRBJ2-1, with TRBD2 matching 9 bases. Unmatched junction bases numbered 9, after V lost 5 bases and J lost 4 bases. The CDR3 contains 16 residues. CDR1 and CDR2 (germline): LNHDA, SQIVND (reference sequence). CDR3 region: CASSDGKRGEYNEQFF. CDR3 coding DNA: TGTGCCAGTAGTGACGGAAAGCGGGGGGAATACAATGAGCAGTTCTTC.

The V and J genes are TRBV2 and TRBJ2-7; 8 nucleotides agree with TRBD1. Germline CDR1 is SNHLY and CDR2 is FYNNEI. V trimming: 5 bases; J trimming: 0 bases; junction bases outside the gene matches: 6. This CDR3 has 15 residues. CDR3 sequence: CASSPRTGRSYEQYF. The CDR3 region has the DNA TGTGCCAGCAGTCCTAGGACAGGGCGCTCCTACGAGCAGTACTTC.

V is TRBV23-1 and J is TRBJ1-1; D gene ambiguous. TRBV23-1 is known as an ORF, though its function is uncertain. V gave up 0 bases and J gave up 4 bases, with 9 bases separating them. This CDR3 has 14 residues. The CDR3 DNA is TGCGCCAGCAGTCAATCGGGGAGCTCCACTGAAGCTTTCTTT. It specifies CASSQSGSSTEAFF.

The genes are TRBV5-4 and TRBJ2-7; D is perhaps TRBD2 (6 bases). In germline, CDR1 is SGHNT, CDR2 YYREEE (reference sequence). The CDR3 length is 14 residues. V was clipped by 3 bases and J by 6 bases, with 16 bases between them. Here the CDR3 DNA reads TGTGCCAGCAGCTCCACGGGACTCTGGTTCGAGCAGTACTTC. Amino acids: CASSSTGLWFEQYF.

V and J are TRBV7-2 and TRBJ1-2; D is uncertain. The CDR3 loop spans 11 amino acids. V dropped 8 bases and J dropped 5 bases, with 9 bases sitting between them. Germline CDR1 is SGHTA and CDR2 is FQGNSA. The CDR3 nucleotides are TGTGCCAGCGAGGGTAATTATGGCTACACCTTC. Translated: CASEGNYGYTF.